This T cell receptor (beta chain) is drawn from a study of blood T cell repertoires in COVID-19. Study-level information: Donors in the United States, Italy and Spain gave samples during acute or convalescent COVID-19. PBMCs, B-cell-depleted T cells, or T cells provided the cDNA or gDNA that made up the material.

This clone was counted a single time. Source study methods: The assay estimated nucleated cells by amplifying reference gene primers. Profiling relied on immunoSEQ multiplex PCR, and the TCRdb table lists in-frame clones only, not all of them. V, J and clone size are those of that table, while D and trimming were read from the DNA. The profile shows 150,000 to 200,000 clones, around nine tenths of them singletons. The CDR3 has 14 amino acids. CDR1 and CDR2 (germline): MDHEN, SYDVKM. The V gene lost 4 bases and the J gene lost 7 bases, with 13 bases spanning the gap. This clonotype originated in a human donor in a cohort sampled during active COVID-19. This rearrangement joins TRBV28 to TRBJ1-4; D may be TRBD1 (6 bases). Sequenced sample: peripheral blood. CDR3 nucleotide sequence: TGTGCCAGCAGTTCAGGGGCGGGGGTTGAAAAACTGTTTTTT. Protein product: CASSSGAGVEKLFF.